This TCR beta chain derives from a study of blood T cell repertoires in COVID-19. The wider study: T cells, B-cell-depleted T cells, or PBMCs supplied cDNA or gDNA.

The CDR3 runs 14 residues. The V gene's germline CDR1 is SGHRS and CDR2 YFSETQ. The V and J ends lost 0 bases and 1 base respectively, with 7 bases between them. TCRdb keeps only in-frame clones here, not all; method: immunoSEQ multiplex PCR. The sample includes 200,000 or so clones, approximately 80% of them seen just once. The material sequenced was peripheral blood. The J gene is TRBJ1-1, the V gene TRBV5-1; possible D gene TRBD1, 6 bases. This TCR came from a human donor with acute or convalescent COVID-19. The donor label of this sample is uncertain. CDR3 loop: CASSLAGENTEAFF. DNA for the CDR3: TGCGCCAGCAGCTTGGCAGGGGAGAACACTGAAGCTTTCTTT. The full variable domain, with the rest looked up from reference TRBV5-1 and TRBJ1-1, is KAGVTQTPRYLIKTRGQQVTLSCSPISGHRSVSWYQQTPGQGLQFLFEYFSETQRNKGNFPGRFSGRQFSNSRSEMNVSTLELGDSALYLCASSLAGENTEAFFGQGTRLTVV.